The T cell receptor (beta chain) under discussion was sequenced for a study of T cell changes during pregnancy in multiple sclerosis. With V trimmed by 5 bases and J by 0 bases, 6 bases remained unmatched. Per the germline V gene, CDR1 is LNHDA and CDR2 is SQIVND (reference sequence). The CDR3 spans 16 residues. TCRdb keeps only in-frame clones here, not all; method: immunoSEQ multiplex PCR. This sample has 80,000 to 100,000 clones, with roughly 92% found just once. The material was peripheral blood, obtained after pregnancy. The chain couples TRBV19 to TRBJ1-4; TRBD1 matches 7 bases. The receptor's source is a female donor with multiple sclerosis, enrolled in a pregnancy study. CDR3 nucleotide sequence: TGTGCCAGTAGTTTCGATGGACAGGCAACTAATGAAAAACTGTTTTTT. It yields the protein CASSFDGQATNEKLFF.